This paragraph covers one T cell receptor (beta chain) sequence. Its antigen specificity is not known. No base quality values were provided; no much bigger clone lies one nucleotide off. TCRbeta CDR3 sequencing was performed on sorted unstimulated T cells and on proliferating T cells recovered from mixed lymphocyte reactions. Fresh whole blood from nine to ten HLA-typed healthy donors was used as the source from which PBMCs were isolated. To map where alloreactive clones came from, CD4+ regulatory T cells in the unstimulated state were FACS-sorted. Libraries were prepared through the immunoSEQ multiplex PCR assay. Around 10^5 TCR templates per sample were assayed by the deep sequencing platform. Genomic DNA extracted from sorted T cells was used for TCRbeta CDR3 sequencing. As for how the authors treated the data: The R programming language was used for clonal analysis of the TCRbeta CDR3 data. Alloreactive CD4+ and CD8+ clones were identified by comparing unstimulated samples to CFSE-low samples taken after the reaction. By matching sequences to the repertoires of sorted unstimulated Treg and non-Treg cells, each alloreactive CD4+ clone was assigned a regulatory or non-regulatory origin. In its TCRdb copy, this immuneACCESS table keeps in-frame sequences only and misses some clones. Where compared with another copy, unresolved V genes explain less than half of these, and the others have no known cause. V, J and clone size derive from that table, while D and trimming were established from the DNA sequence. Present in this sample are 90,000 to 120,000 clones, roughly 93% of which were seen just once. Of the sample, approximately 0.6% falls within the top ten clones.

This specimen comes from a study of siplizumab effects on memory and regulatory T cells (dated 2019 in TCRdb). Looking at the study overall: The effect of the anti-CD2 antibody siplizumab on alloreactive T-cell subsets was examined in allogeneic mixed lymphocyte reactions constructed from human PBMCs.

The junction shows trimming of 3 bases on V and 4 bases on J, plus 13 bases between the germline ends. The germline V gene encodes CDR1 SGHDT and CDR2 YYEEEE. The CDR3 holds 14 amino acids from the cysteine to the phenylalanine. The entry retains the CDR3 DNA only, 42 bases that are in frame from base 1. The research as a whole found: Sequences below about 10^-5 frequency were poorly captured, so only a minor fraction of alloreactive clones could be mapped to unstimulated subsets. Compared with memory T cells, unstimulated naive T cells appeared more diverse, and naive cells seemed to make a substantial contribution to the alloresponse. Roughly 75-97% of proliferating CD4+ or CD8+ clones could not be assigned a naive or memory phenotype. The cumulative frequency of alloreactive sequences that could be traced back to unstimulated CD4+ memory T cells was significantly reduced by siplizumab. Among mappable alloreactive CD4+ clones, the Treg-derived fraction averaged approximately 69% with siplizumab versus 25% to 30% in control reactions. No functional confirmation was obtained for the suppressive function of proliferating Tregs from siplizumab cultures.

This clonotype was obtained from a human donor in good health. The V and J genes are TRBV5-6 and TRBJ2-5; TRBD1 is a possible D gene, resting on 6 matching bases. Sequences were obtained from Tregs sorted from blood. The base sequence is TGTGCCAGCAGCTCCAGGGGTGATCGAGAGACCCAGTACTTC. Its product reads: CASSSRGDRETQYF.